The clone carrying this TCR beta chain occurred a few times. The source of the sample is a study of blood T cell repertoires in COVID-19. On the study more broadly: Material from acute and convalescent COVID-19 was sourced from the United States, Italy and Spain.

CDR3 size: 13 residues. Between the trimmed V and J ends, which lost 4 bases and 8 bases, there was a span of 14 bases. From germline, CDR1 is SNHLY and CDR2 FYNNEI. Donors of Cohort 3 who recovered were those that had two negative PCRs, clearance, or symptom resolution. Original methodology: How many nucleated cells were present was estimated from reference gene primer amplification. Sequencing used immunoSEQ multiplex PCR; TCRdb keeps in-frame clones, though not all of them. The V and J calls and the clone size are those of that table, but D and trimming were determined from the DNA. This table holds around 450,000 clones, about 90% found once.

The clonotype was recovered from a woman between 18 and 30 years old who had recovered from COVID-19. This sequence joins TRBV2 and TRBJ1-2; D is unclear. The sequenced sample was PBMCs or T cells enriched from blood (not recorded which). This CDR3 is CASSVGREQGYTF. The CDR3 region has the DNA TGTGCCAGCAGTGTAGGGAGGGAGCAGGGCTACACCTTC.